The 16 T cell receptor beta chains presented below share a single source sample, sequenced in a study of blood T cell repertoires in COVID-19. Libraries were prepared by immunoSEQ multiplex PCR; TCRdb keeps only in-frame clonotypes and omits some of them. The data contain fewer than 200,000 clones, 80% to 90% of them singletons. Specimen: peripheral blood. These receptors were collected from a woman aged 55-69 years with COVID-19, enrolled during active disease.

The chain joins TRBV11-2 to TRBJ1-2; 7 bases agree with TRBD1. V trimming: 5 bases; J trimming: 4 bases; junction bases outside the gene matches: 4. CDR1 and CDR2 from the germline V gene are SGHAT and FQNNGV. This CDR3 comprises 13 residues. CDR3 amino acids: CASSDRDGYGYTF. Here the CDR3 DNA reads TGTGCCAGCAGCGACAGGGATGGCTATGGCTACACCTTC.

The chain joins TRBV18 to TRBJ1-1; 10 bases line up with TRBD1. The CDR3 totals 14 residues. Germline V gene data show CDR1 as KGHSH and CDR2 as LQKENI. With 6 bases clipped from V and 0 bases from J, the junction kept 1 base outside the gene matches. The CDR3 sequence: CASSGQGLNTEAFF. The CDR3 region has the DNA TGTGCCAGCTCGGGACAGGGGCTGAACACTGAAGCTTTCTTT.

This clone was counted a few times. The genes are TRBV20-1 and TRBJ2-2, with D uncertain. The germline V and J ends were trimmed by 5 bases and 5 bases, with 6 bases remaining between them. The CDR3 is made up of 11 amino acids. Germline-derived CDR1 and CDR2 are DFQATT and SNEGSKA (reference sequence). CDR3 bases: TGCAGTGCTGTCTATACCGGGGAGCTGTTTTTT. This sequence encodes CSAVYTGELFF.

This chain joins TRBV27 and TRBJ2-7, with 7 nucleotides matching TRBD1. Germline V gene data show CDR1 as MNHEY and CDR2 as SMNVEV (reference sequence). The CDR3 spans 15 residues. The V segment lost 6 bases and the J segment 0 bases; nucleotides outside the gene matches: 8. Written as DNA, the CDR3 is TGTGCCAGCAGCCTACAGGGACAGTACTCCTACGAGCAGTACTTC. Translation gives CASSLQGQYSYEQYF.

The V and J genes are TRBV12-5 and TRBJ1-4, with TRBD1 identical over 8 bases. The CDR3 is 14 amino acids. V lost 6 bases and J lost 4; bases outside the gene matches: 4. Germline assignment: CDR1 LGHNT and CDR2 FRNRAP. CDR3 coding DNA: TGTGCTAGTGGGAGGACAGGGTTTAATGAAAAACTGTTTTTT. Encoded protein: CASGRTGFNEKLFF.

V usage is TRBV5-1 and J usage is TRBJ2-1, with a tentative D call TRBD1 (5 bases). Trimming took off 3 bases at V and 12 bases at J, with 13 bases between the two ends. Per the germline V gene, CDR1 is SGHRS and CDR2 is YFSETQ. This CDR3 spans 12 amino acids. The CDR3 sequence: CASSSSGMGQFF. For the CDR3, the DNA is TGCGCCAGCAGCTCGTCAGGGATGGGGCAGTTCTTC. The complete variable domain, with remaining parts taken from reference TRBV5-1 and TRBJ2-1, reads KAGVTQTPRYLIKTRGQQVTLSCSPISGHRSVSWYQQTPGQGLQFLFEYFSETQRNKGNFPGRFSGRQFSNSRSEMNVSTLELGDSALYLCASSSSGMGQFFGPGTRLTVL.

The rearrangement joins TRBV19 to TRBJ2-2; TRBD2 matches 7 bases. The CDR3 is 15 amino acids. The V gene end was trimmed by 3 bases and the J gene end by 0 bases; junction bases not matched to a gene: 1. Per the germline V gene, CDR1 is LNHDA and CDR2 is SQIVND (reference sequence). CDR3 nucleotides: TGTGCCAGTAGTATCAGCGGGGCGAACACCGGGGAGCTGTTTTTT. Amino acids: CASSISGANTGELFF.

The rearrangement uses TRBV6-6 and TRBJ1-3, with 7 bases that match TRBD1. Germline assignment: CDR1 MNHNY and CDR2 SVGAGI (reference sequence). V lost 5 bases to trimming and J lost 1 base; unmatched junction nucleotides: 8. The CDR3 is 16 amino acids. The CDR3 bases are TGTGCCAGCAGTAATACTAACAGGGGATCTGGAAACACCATATATTTT. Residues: CASSNTNRGSGNTIYF.

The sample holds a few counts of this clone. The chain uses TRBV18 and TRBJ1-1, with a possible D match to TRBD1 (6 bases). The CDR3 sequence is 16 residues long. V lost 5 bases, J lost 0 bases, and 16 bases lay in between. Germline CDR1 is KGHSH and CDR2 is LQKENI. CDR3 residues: CASSSDSGTMNTEAFF. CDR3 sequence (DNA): TGTGCCAGCTCATCGGACAGCGGAACAATGAACACTGAAGCTTTCTTT. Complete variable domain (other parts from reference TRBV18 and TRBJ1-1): NAGVMQNPRHLVRRRGQEARLRCSPMKGHSHVYWYRQLPEEGLKFMVYLQKENIIDESGMPKERFSAEFPKEGPSILRIQQVVRGDSAAYFCASSSDSGTMNTEAFFGQGTRLTVV.

CDR3 nucleotides: TGTGCCAGCAGCCAGCGGACTATGACAGCGAGAGAAAAACTGTTTTTT. This gives the protein CASSQRTMTAREKLFF. The chain is built from TRBV14 and TRBJ1-4; tentative D call: TRBD1 (5 bases). CDR1 SGHDN and CDR2 FVKESK come from the germline V gene. The V end lost 3 bases, the J end lost 8 bases, and 19 bases lay between the germline ends. The CDR3 extends over 16 amino acids. Drawing the rest from reference TRBV14 and TRBJ1-4, the complete variable domain is EAGVTQFPSHSVIEKGQTVTLRCDPISGHDNLYWYRRVMGKEIKFLLHFVKESKQDESGMPNNRFLAERTGGTYSTLKVQPAELEDSGVYFCASSQRTMTAREKLFFGSGTQLSVL.

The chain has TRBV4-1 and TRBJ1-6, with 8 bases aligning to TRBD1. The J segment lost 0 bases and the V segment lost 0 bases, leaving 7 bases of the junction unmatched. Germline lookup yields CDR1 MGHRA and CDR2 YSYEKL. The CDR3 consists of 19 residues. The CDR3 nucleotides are TGCGCCAGCAGCCAAGATCTGCAGGGGGCGAGCTCCTATAATTCACCCCTCCACTTT. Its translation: CASSQDLQGASSYNSPLHF.

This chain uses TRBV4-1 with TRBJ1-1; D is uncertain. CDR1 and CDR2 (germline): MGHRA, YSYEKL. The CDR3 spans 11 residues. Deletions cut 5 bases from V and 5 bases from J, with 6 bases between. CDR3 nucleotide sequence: TGCGCCAGCAGCTCACAGACTGAAGCTTTCTTT. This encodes CASSSQTEAFF.

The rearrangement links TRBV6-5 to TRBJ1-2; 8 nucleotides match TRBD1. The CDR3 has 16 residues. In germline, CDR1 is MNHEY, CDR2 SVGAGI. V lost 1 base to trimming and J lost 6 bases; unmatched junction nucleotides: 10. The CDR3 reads CASSYWEPTGEDGYTF. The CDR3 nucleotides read TGTGCCAGCAGTTACTGGGAACCGACAGGGGAGGATGGCTACACCTTC.

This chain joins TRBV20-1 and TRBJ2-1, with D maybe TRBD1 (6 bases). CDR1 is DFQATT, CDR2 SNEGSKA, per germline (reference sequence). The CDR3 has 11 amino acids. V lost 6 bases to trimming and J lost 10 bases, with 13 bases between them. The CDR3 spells CSALTGNEQFF. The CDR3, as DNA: TGCAGTGCCCTTACAGGGAACGAGCAGTTCTTC.

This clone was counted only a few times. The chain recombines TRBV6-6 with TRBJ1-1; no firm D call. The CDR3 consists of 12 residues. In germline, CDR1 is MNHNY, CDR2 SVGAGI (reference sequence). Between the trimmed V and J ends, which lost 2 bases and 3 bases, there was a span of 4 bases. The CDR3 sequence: CASSYADTEAFF. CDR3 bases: TGTGCCAGCAGTTACGCGGACACTGAAGCTTTCTTT.

In DNA form, the CDR3 reads TGTGCCAGCAGTTACCTGACAGGGTTTGGGGCCAACGTCCTGACTTTC. It codes for CASSYLTGFGANVLTF. The V call is TRBV6-5, the J call TRBJ2-6; 7 bases agree with TRBD1. The J segment lost 3 bases and the V segment lost 2 bases, leaving 4 bases of the junction unmatched. This CDR3 has 16 residues. Germline lookup yields CDR1 MNHEY and CDR2 SVGAGI.